These 3 T cell receptor beta chains were sequenced from one sample in a study of CD8 T cells in Susac syndrome. Random hexamers served to reverse transcribe about 0.45 to 1 ug RNA. TCRdb reprocessed the immunoSEQ multiplex PCR reads with MiXCR, giving one entry per CDR3 protein. This table holds around 200,000 distinct CDR3 sequences, roughly 94% found once. The sequenced sample was CD4+ T cells from PBMCs. The receptors were sampled from a human donor in good health.

This sequence joins TRBV20-1 and TRBJ1-6; the D gene is possibly TRBD1 (6 bases). Trimming shortened V by 6 bases and J by 7 bases, and 16 bases separated the two germline ends. The germline V gene has CDR1 DFQATT and CDR2 SNEGSKA (reference sequence). The CDR3 totals 14 residues. Here the CDR3 reads CSATTGLLNSPLHF. The CDR3 DNA sequence: TGCAGTGCCACGACAGGCCTCCTCAATTCACCCCTCCACTTT.

For the CDR3, the DNA is TGTGCCATCAGTCAAACAGGCACCTACGAGCAGTACGTC. Amino acids: CAISQTGTYEQYV. This rearrangement joins TRBV10-3 to TRBJ2-7, with a weak D call TRBD1 (5 bases). Trimming cost V 5 bases and J 2 bases, with 10 bases left between them. The CDR3 loop spans 13 amino acids. CDR1 and CDR2 from the germline V gene are ENHRY and SYGVKD.

The genes are TRBV5-4 and TRBJ2-3; D not resolved. The V gene lost 1 base and the J gene lost 9 bases, with 9 bases spanning the gap. CDR1 and CDR2 from the germline V gene are SGHNT and YYREEE (reference sequence). The CDR3 totals 12 residues. CDR3: CASSLIDGTQYF. For the CDR3, the DNA is TGTGCCAGCAGCTTGATCGATGGGACGCAGTATTTT.